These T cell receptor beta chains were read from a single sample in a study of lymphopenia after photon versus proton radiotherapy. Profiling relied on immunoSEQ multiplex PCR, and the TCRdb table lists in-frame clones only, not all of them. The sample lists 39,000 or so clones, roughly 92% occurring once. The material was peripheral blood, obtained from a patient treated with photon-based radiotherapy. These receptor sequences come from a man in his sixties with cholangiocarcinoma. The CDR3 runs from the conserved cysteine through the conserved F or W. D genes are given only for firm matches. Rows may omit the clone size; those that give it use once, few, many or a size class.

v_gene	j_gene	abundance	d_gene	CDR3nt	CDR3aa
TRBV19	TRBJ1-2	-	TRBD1	TGTGCCAGTAGTACTGGACAGGGCGGTGGCTACACCTTC	CASSTGQGGGYTF
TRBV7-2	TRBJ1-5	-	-	TGTGCCAGCAGCCAGACCGGGACACTTAGCAATCAGCCCCAGCATTTT	CASSQTGTLSNQPQHF
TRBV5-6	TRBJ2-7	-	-	TGTGCCAGCAGCTTGAGGAGGGGAGTGACAGGGTTAGCTTACGAGCAGTACTTC	CASSLRRGVTGLAYEQYF
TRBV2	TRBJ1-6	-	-	TGTGCCAGCAGTGAATGGGGGATTAGTTCGAGCTCCTATAATTCACCCCTCCACTTT	CASSEWGISSSSYNSPLHF
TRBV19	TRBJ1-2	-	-	TGTGCCAGTACTATGCAACTGGGCGGACCTAACTATGGCTACACCTTC	CASTMQLGGPNYGYTF
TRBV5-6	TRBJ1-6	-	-	TGTGCCAGCAGCTTGGGGCAGGGCCTAAATTCACCCCTCCACTTT	CASSLGQGLNSPLHF
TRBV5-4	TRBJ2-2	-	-	TGTGCCAGCAGCTTCAGCGGGACACGCACCGGGGAGCTGTTTTTT	CASSFSGTRTGELFF
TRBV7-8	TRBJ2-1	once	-	TGTGCCAGCAGCTTAGAATCCCTCTATCAGGGCAATGAGCAGTTCTTC	CASSLESLYQGNEQFF
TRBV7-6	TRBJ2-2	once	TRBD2	TGTGCCACCCGGGGGGATCCAAACACCGGGGAGCTGTTTTTT	CATRGDPNTGELFF
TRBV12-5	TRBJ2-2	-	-	TGTGCTAGTGGTCCCTGGACAGTCCCCGGGGAGCTGTTTTTT	CASGPWTVPGELFF
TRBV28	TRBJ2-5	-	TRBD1	TGTGCCAGCAGCCGACAGGGTGGGTTCCAAGAGACCCAGTACTTC	CASSRQGGFQETQYF
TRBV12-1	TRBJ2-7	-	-	TGTGCCAGCAGCTTCGGGACAGGGAAACGTTCGTTCTACGAGCAGTACTTC	CASSFGTGKRSFYEQYF
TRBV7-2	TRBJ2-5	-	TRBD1	TGTGCCAGCAGCCGGGGACAGCAAGAGACCCAGTACTTC	CASSRGQQETQYF
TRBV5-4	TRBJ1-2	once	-	TGTGCCAGCAGCTCCCTTATGGGCAGGGGAAACCATGGCTACACCTTC	CASSSLMGRGNHGYTF
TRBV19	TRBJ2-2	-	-	TGTGCCAGTAGTTCCTCGAACACCGGGGAGCTGTTTTTT	CASSSSNTGELFF
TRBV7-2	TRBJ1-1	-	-	TGTGCCAGCAGCTTAAACCCGGGACGCACGGACACTGAAGCTTTCTTT	CASSLNPGRTDTEAFF
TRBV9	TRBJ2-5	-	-	TGTGCCAGCAGCTTAGGGACTGCTGAGACCCAGTACTTC	CASSLGTAETQYF
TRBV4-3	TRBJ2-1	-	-	TGCGCCAGCAGCCAAGATTGGGGGGCCCCTGTAAATGAGCAGTTCTTC	CASSQDWGAPVNEQFF